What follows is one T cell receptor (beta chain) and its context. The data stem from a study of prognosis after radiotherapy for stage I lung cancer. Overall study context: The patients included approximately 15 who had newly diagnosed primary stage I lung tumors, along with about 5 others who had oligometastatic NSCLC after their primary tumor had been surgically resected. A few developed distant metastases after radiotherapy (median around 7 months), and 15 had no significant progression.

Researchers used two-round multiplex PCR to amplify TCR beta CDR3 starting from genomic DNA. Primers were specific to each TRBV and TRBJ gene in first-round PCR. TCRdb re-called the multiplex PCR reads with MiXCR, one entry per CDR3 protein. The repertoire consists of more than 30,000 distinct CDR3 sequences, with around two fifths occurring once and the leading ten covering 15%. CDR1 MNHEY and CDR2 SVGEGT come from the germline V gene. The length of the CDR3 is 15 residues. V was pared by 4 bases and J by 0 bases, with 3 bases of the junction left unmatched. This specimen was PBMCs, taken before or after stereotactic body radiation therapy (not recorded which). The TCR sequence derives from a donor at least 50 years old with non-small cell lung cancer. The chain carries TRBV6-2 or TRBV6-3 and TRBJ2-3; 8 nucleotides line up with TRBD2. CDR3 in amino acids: CASSSPSGSTDTQYF. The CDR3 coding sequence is TGTGCCAGCAGTTCCCCTAGCGGGAGCACAGATACGCAGTATTTT.